One T cell receptor beta chain is described in this entry. These data come from a study of T cell changes during pregnancy in multiple sclerosis. Here immunoSEQ multiplex PCR was the method, and the copy in TCRdb shows in-frame clones only, minus some. This sample carries 100,000 or so clones, about 94% of them seen once, and the ten largest clones take almost 1%. Germline loops: CDR1 MNHEY, CDR2 SVGAGI. The V end was cut by 6 bases, the J end by 9 bases, with 17 bases between. CDR3 size: 13 residues. The material was peripheral blood, obtained after pregnancy. This TCR was recovered from a female donor with multiple sclerosis, enrolled in a pregnancy study. This chain joins TRBV6-5 and TRBJ1-2, with D possibly TRBD1 on 6 matching bases. The CDR3 DNA reads as TGTGCCAGCAGCCGGGAGGGGGGGTTAAGCTACACCTTC. Amino acids: CASSREGGLSYTF.